This TCR beta chain came from a study of Graves' ophthalmopathy and Graves' hyperthyroidism. Study-wide background: Being free of ophthalmopathy for 18 months of follow-up defined stable hyperthyroidism.

RNA transcripts were the source from which TCR beta CDR3 regions were amplified. Amplification began with first-round RT-PCR using HTBI primers, then second-round multiplex PCR was performed. TCRdb independently ran MiXCR on the multiplex PCR reads; one entry per CDR3 protein. The sample consists of over a million distinct CDR3 sequences, 35% to 40% of them appearing once. Study conclusions and caveats: Most thyroid clonotypes expanded beyond 0.001 frequency were also found in blood.

V lost 4 bases to trimming and J lost 7 bases, with 10 bases between them. The germline gives CDR1 SEHNR, CDR2 FQNEAQ (reference sequence). The CDR3 length is 13 residues. About this clonotype itself: Its specificity is not known.

The study recruited hyperthyroidism patients aged 18 to 65 who were newly diagnosed, under 2 months' duration. This chain connects TRBV7-9 to TRBJ1-4, with D possibly being TRBD1 (6 bases). Sequenced: peripheral blood or thyroid tissue (not recorded which). The clonotype originates from an adult man with Graves' hyperthyroidism. The CDR3 DNA follows: TGTGCCAGCAGCTCAGGGGACGGTGAAAAACTGTTTTTT. It codes for CASSSGDGEKLFF.